These T cell receptor beta chains were read from a single sample in a study of CD8+ T cells in alopecia areata. Clones were sequenced by immunoSEQ multiplex PCR, and TCRdb holds only the in-frame ones, with some missing. The data show 60,000 to 85,000 clones, approximately 28% seen once. Sample: CD8+ T cells sorted from blood, taken at week 4, from a patient treated with tofacitinib. Receptor source: a human donor with alopecia areata. The CDR3 runs from the conserved cysteine through the conserved F or W. D genes are given only for firm matches. Clone size is shown for a subset of rows, as once, few, many or a class of expanded clone.

J	size	D	V	DNA	CDR3
TRBJ2-5	-	TRBD1	TRBV2	TGTGCCAGCAGTGAGATCCAGGGGGAGTTTGAGACCCAGTACTTC	CASSEIQGEFETQYF
TRBJ2-2	-	-	TRBV29-1	TGCAGCGTGGCCGCAGGCTCTGGGGAGCTGTTTTTT	CSVAAGSGELFF
TRBJ2-5	-	TRBD2	TRBV7-7	TGTGCTAGCAGCTTACGACTAGCGGGGGTGCCCTCGCAAGAGACCCAGTACTTC	CASSLRLAGVPSQETQYF
TRBJ2-7	-	-	TRBV29-1	TGCAGCGGGAACGCAGGGGAGGGCGAGCAGTACTTC	CSGNAGEGEQYF
TRBJ2-7	-	-	TRBV29-1	TGCAGCGTTGAGGGGACGGAGGACTACGAGCAGTACTTC	CSVEGTEDYEQYF
TRBJ2-1	-	-	TRBV29-1	TGCAACGCGAGGACAGACAATGAGCAGTTCTTC	CNARTDNEQFF
TRBJ2-7	-	-	TRBV20-1	TGCAGTGGCGGGACACTTTACGAGCAGTACTTC	CSGGTLYEQYF
TRBJ2-1	few	-	TRBV29-1	TGCAGCGTCCTGGGTACCTACAATGAGCAGTTCTTC	CSVLGTYNEQFF
TRBJ2-1	-	-	TRBV19	TGTGCCAGTATCCCCCGGGGCGACAATGAGCAGTTCTTC	CASIPRGDNEQFF
TRBJ2-7	-	TRBD1	TRBV29-1	TGCAGCCATAGGGACAGCGACTACGAGCAGTACTTC	CSHRDSDYEQYF
TRBJ2-1	-	-	TRBV19	TGTGCCACCACAGCCGGGGTGGGTTACAATGAGCAGTTCTTC	CATTAGVGYNEQFF
TRBJ2-3	few	TRBD2	TRBV30	TGTGCCTACACCGGACTAGCGGTTGGGACAGATACGCAGTATTTT	CAYTGLAVGTDTQYF
TRBJ2-3	-	-	TRBV29-1	TGCAGCGTTCTCCGAGATACGCAGTATTTT	CSVLRDTQYF
TRBJ2-1	few	-	TRBV29-1	TGCAGCGTTGGTGTATGGGATGAGCAGTTCTTC	CSVGVWDEQFF
TRBJ2-5	-	-	TRBV29-1	TGCAGCGTTCTTAAAGAGACCCAGTACTTC	CSVLKETQYF
TRBJ2-7	-	TRBD1	TRBV29-1	TGCAGCGTCAAGACAGGGGAGATTGACTACGAGCAGTACTTC	CSVKTGEIDYEQYF
TRBJ1-2	few	TRBD1	TRBV19	TGTGCCAGTACCAGGGGGCATGGCTACACCTTC	CASTRGHGYTF
TRBJ2-1	few	-	TRBV23-1	TGCGCCAGCACCATAGCCCCGGGACGGTCCTACAATGAGCAGTTCTTC	CASTIAPGRSYNEQFF
TRBJ2-3	-	TRBD2	TRBV11-2	TGTGCCAGCAGCTTAGTATTGTCTAGCGGGAGGACAACAGATACGCAGTATTTT	CASSLVLSSGRTTDTQYF
TRBJ2-1	-	-	TRBV5-6	TGTGCCAGCACCCCGGGCCCCAACGCCAATGAGCAGTTCTTC	CASTPGPNANEQFF
TRBJ2-1	few	TRBD2	TRBV5-1	TGCGCCAGCAGCTCCCCGACTAGCGGGGGGTTCGTTGAGCAGTTCTTC	CASSSPTSGGFVEQFF
TRBJ1-2	-	TRBD1	TRBV9	TGTGCCAGCAGCGTAGTATCAGGGGGTGGCTACACCTTC	CASSVVSGGGYTF
TRBJ2-7	-	-	TRBV10-1	TGCGCCAGCAGCACAGGGGAGGTCGGCGAGCAGTACTTC	CASSTGEVGEQYF
TRBJ2-7	-	TRBD2	TRBV29-1	TGCAGCGTGCAGTCCGGGGGAGGCGGGAGCGAGCAGTACTTC	CSVQSGGGGSEQYF
TRBJ2-2	-	TRBD2	TRBV5-6	TGTGCCAGCAGCTTGGGGACTAGGGCCAACACCGGGGAGCTGTTTTTT	CASSLGTRANTGELFF
TRBJ2-5	-	-	TRBV11-2	TGTGCCAGCAGCTTATTCACGGGTAAAGAGACCCAGTACTTC	CASSLFTGKETQYF
TRBJ1-2	-	-	TRBV29-1	TGCAGCGTTGAACAGGAGATGTATGGCTACACCTTC	CSVEQEMYGYTF
TRBJ2-5	-	-	TRBV30	TGTGCCTGGAGTGGAGTTGGGGTAGTGGAGACCCAGTACTTC	CAWSGVGVVETQYF
TRBJ2-5	-	-	TRBV23-1	TGCGCCAGCAGGACAGGCTTCCAAGAGACCCAGTACTTC	CASRTGFQETQYF
TRBJ1-2	-	-	TRBV29-1	TGCAGCGTTACTAATTGGGACGGATATGGCTACACCTTC	CSVTNWDGYGYTF
TRBJ1-1	few	TRBD1	TRBV29-1	TGCAGCGCAGACCGGGACAGGGGGCGCGCAGGGACTGAAGCTTTCTTT	CSADRDRGRAGTEAFF
TRBJ1-2	-	TRBD1	TRBV5-5	TGTGCCAGCAGCTTGGAGGGGGAGCAGGGGGCAGCCGGCTACACCTTC	CASSLEGEQGAAGYTF
TRBJ1-1	-	-	TRBV5-1	TGCGCCAGCAGCTTGAATCTGAACACTGAAGCTTTCTTT	CASSLNLNTEAFF
TRBJ2-7	medium-sized	-	TRBV7-9	TGTGCCAGCAGCGGGGGACTGCGAGGGGATTACTACGAGCAGTACTTC	CASSGGLRGDYYEQYF
TRBJ2-1	few	-	TRBV29-1	TGCAGCGCACCCAGGGAGGACAGCTCCTACAATGAGCAGTTCTTC	CSAPREDSSYNEQFF
TRBJ2-2	-	-	TRBV7-9	TGTGCCAGCAGCCCATCCCAGGGCCAAGGCACCGGGGAGCTGTTTTTT	CASSPSQGQGTGELFF
TRBJ2-1	few	-	TRBV20-1	TGCAGTGCTCTGGGGTCCAATGAGCAGTTCTTC	CSALGSNEQFF
TRBJ2-3	-	-	TRBV30	TGTGCCTGGGGCCGGACAGATACGCAGTATTTT	CAWGRTDTQYF
TRBJ2-7	few	-	TRBV29-1	TGCAGCGTTGTCTACGACGGGGCAGGAGAGGAGCAGTACTTC	CSVVYDGAGEEQYF
TRBJ2-2	few	-	TRBV7-9	TGTGCCACTGGGGACTCGGGCACCGGGGAGCTGTTTTTT	CATGDSGTGELFF
TRBJ2-7	-	-	TRBV6-6	TGTGCCAGCAGTTACTCGACCAATAGACTGACCTACGAGCAGTACTTC	CASSYSTNRLTYEQYF